A single sample is the source of the 3 T cell receptor beta chains below, sequenced in a study of beta chain features in type 1 diabetes. Expressed TCRB transcripts were sequenced because the entire RNA isolate underwent reverse transcription. The table came from immunoSEQ multiplex PCR; TCRdb's copy has only in-frame clones and leaves some out. The sample shows fewer than 150,000 clones, about 7% of them seen only once. The sequencing input was central memory CD4+ T cells from blood. Receptors were obtained from a woman between 25 and 40 years old in good health.

This clone has at least ten counts. Other nucleotide sequences from this sample produce the same CDR3. The V gene is TRBV14, the J gene TRBJ2-3, with a tentative D call TRBD2 (6 bases). V lost 5 bases and J lost 10, with 22 bases in between. Germline V gene data show CDR1 as SGHDN and CDR2 as FVKESK. This CDR3 is built from 15 residues. The CDR3 sequence: CASSGRDSALGAQYF. Here the CDR3 DNA reads TGTGCCAGCAGCGGCCGGGACTCGGCCCTTGGGGCGCAGTATTTT.

The gene calls are TRBV4-2 and TRBJ2-6, with a possible D match to TRBD1 (7 bases). Looked up from germline, CDR1 is LGHNA and CDR2 is YNFKEQ. Trimming removed 5 bases at V and 4 bases at J, with 15 bases between. The CDR3 loop spans 16 amino acids. Here the CDR3 DNA reads TGTGCCAGCAGCTTAGGGGGCGCGGGGGGGGCCAACGTCCTGACTTTC. It codes for CASSLGGAGGANVLTF.

The sample holds many counts of this clone. The chain has TRBV29-1 and TRBJ2-7, with TRBD1 matching over 7 bases. From germline, CDR1 is SQVTM and CDR2 ANQGSEA. The CDR3 totals 13 residues. V was clipped by 4 bases and J by 7 bases; unmatched bases: 10. CDR3 coding DNA: TGCAGCGTTGCCCAGACAGGGTTGAAGGAGCAGTACTTC. It specifies CSVAQTGLKEQYF.